This TCR beta chain was profiled in a study of cytomegalovirus exposure and HLA in healthy donors. Study outcomes and limitations: Prediction of most subjects' HLA-A and HLA-B alleles by TCR beta sequences was reportedly accurate. Because they were indistinguishable, some V segments, including TRBV6-2 and TRBV6-3, were excluded. Common viral pathogens (according to a later analysis) appeared linked to several of the most significant clusters. As was reported, the classifier diagnosed cytomegalovirus status with high specificity and sensitivity.

The primer mix had 60 Vbeta and 13 Jbeta primers. TCRdb keeps only in-frame clones here, not all; method: immunoSEQ multiplex PCR. The sample lists about 94,000 clones; 75% to 85% were seen once. Regarding this clone: The antigen is not known.

The CDR3 is 15 amino acids. The V gene lost 1 base and the J gene lost 2 bases, with 9 bases spanning the gap. CDR1 is MDHEN and CDR2 is SYDVKM in the germline V gene. The specimen sequenced was PBMCs. The genes are TRBV28 and TRBJ1-5; D is possibly TRBD1 (6 bases). This receptor was obtained from a middle-aged woman in good health and CMV-seronegative. The CDR3 here is CASSLYPGGNQPQHF. The CDR3 bases are TGTGCCAGCAGTTTATACCCAGGGGGCAATCAGCCCCAGCATTTT.